In this sample, the clone carrying this TCR beta chain turned up a few times. This specimen belongs to a study of molecular identifiers for immune sequencing clone quantification. TCRdb reanalysed the PCR reads using MiXCR and keeps one entry per CDR3 protein. Of tens of thousands of distinct CDR3 sequences listed, under 25% were seen once; the top ten hold roughly 1%. CDR3 length: 11 residues. V was clipped by 5 bases and J by 7 bases, with 9 bases between them. Specimen: naive CD8+ T cells from blood, with Jurkat cell RNA spiked in. The subset: FACS-sorted CD8+CD4-CCR7+CD45RA+ naive T cells. This receptor was identified in a human donor in good health. Some libraries in this study had Jurkat cell RNA spiked in. The chain recombines TRBV12-3 or TRBV12-4 with TRBJ2-7; D is undetermined. CDR3 sequence reads: CASSPAVEQYF. CDR3 nucleotide sequence: TGTGCCAGCAGTCCCGCTGTAGAGCAGTACTTC.